This T cell receptor beta chain was documented in a study of T-cell reconstitution after alpha-beta-depleted transplantation in children. During its preparation, the TCRbeta library received unique molecular identifiers. TCRdb processed the PCR reads anew with MiXCR; each CDR3 protein has one entry. Seen here are about 200,000 distinct CDR3 sequences, approximately 6.8% observed once, and the top ten hold just over 4.5%. The CDR3 loop spans 15 amino acids. V lost 3 bases and J 4 bases, leaving 17 bases between the germline ends. CDR1 and CDR2 (germline): SGHRS, YFSETQ. This clonotype was seen many times. What it binds is unknown. Study-level points and caveats: Some patients' high day-60 TCRbeta diversity was traced to surviving recipient T cells and thymic progenitors. Expanded clones from the graft, numbering several hundred, reportedly supplied alpha-beta T cells about two months after transplant. T-cell counts and diversity at one year post-transplant came mainly from newly produced T cells.

The sequence derives from a girl less than two years old with combined immunodeficiency, due to receive a stem cell transplant. The chain carries TRBV5-1 and TRBJ2-7; D not resolved. The sequencing used PBMCs, collected before TCRalphabeta/CD19-depleted stem cell transplant. The CDR3 nucleotides are TGCGCCAGCAGCTCCGTTGGGGTAGTGGGATACGAGCAGTACTTC. Translation gives CASSSVGVVGYEQYF.